The 20 T cell receptor beta chains listed next were all sequenced from one sample in a study of regulatory T cells in long-lasting Graves disease. Time point: persistent/refractory GD, antithyroid drugs over 5 years with positive TRAb. The TCR library was made from RNA extracted from PBMCs. Arm-PCR with iRepertoire HTBI primers amplified the CDR3 regions for these TCR beta libraries. TCRdb fed the multiplex PCR reads into MiXCR, producing one record per CDR3 protein. The table has about 340,000 distinct CDR3 sequences, roughly a fifth seen once. The source was peripheral blood mononuclear cells (PBMCs), collected when the disease was refractory, from a patient treated with antithyroid drugs. Receptors originate from a female donor with Graves disease.

The chain links TRBV18 to TRBJ1-6; D is ambiguous. This CDR3 contains 16 residues. CDR1 is KGHSH, CDR2 LQKENI, per germline. The V and J ends lost 6 bases and 4 bases respectively, with 16 bases between them. Here the CDR3 DNA reads TGTGCCAGCTCGCTGGCAGCGAATACGTATAATTCACCCCTCCACTTT. It encodes CASSLAANTYNSPLHF.

This clonotype was recorded at least ten times. This chain links TRBV28 with TRBJ1-2, with a tentative D call TRBD1 (5 bases). CDR3 length: 11 residues. Germline loops: CDR1 MDHEN, CDR2 SYDVKM. V lost 4 bases to trimming and J lost 6 bases, with 6 bases between them. CDR3: CASSWGNGYTF. In DNA form, the CDR3 reads TGTGCCAGCAGTTGGGGGAATGGCTACACCTTC.

A few counts support this clonotype. The J gene is TRBJ1-2, the V gene TRBV6-5; D may be TRBD1 (5 bases). With 0 bases removed from V and 4 bases from J, the gap between germline ends came to 15 bases. This CDR3 is 16 amino acids long. Germline values: CDR1 MNHEY, CDR2 SVGAGI. The CDR3 DNA sequence: TGTGCCAGCAGTTACTCGTATCGACAGACCATCTATGGCTACACCTTC. As protein: CASSYSYRQTIYGYTF.

The chain recombines TRBV4-1 with TRBJ2-7; a possible D gene is TRBD2 (7 bases). The germline V gene has CDR1 MGHRA and CDR2 YSYEKL. This CDR3 has 15 residues. Trimming removed 1 base at V and 7 bases at J, with 17 bases between. The CDR3 DNA reads as TGCGCCAGCAGCCAAGGGGGGGGCGGAAATTGGGAGCAGTACTTC. It translates to CASSQGGGGNWEQYF.

This clonotype was seen more than once but under ten times. This rearrangement joins TRBV30 to TRBJ2-5, with D hard to call. CDR3 length: 12 amino acids. Trimming cost V 1 base and J 5 bases, with 8 bases left between them. Germline V CDR1 and CDR2: GTSNPN, SVGIG (reference sequence). In DNA, the CDR3 is TGTGCCTGGAGTGCAGTTCGGGAGACCCAGTACTTC. Translated, it gives CAWSAVRETQYF.

As for this clonotype: A much larger clone sits a single nucleotide away, making a read error possible. This rearrangement joins TRBV19 to TRBJ1-6; 9 positions agree with TRBD1. The CDR3 totals 15 residues. CDR1 and CDR2 (germline): LNHDA, SQIVND (reference sequence). CDR3 amino acids: CASSPQGQGNSPFHF. Here the CDR3 DNA reads TGTGCCAGTAGTCCCCAGGGACAGGGAAATTCACCCTTCCACTTT.

This clonotype was seen many times. The CDR3 here is CASISGLNYGYTF. Written as DNA, the CDR3 is TGTGCCAGCATCTCCGGGCTTAACTATGGCTACACCTTC. The gene calls are TRBV2 and TRBJ1-2; unclear D gene. Germline V lookup: CDR1 SNHLY, CDR2 FYNNEI. The V end was cut by 7 bases, the J end by 1 base, with 10 bases between. The CDR3 has 13 amino acids.

This clonotype has a count of ten or more. The gene calls are TRBV28 and TRBJ1-6; D remains ambiguous. Germline V gene data show CDR1 as MDHEN and CDR2 as SYDVKM. V shed 5 bases and J shed 8 bases, with 10 bases lying between them. CDR3 length: 13 amino acids. The CDR3 here is CASSRLAYSPLHF. The CDR3 DNA reads as TGTGCCAGCAGTCGGTTGGCCTATTCACCCCTCCACTTT.

This clonotype was detected ten times or more. V gene TRBV11-2 combines with J gene TRBJ1-6; 10 bases map to TRBD1. The length of the CDR3 is 15 residues. The V segment lost 2 bases and the J segment 10 bases; nucleotides outside the gene matches: 5. CDR1 SGHAT and CDR2 FQNNGV come from the germline V gene. The CDR3 DNA is TGTGCCAGCAGCTTATCGGGACAGGGGCGATCACCCCTCCACTTT. Its protein product is CASSLSGQGRSPLHF. The whole variable domain, remainder taken from reference TRBV11-2 and TRBJ1-6, is EAGVAQSPRYKIIEKRQSVAFWCNPISGHATLYWYQQILGQGPKLLIQFQNNGVVDDSQLPKDRFSAERLKGVDSTLKIQPAKLEDSAVYLCASSLSGQGRSPLHFGNGTRLTVT.

This clonotype was counted ten times or more. The CDR3 spells CASSQENSLNIQYF. CDR3 nucleotides: TGTGCCAGCAGCCAAGAAAACTCTTTAAACATTCAGTACTTC. The chain is built from TRBV3-1 and TRBJ2-4; D not resolved. The CDR3 covers 14 residues. Germline V CDR1 and CDR2: LGHDT, YNNKEL (reference sequence). V was shortened by 0 bases and J by 6 bases, with 9 bases between the two germline ends.

The chain uses TRBV5-1 and TRBJ1-6; TRBD1 might be the D (6 bases). The germline gives CDR1 SGHRS, CDR2 YFSETQ. V was trimmed by 3 bases and J by 8 bases, leaving 12 bases between them. CDR3 length equals 14 residues. The CDR3 region has the DNA TGCGCCAGCAGCTCCGGAAAGGGGGATTCACCCCTCCACTTT. Translation: CASSSGKGDSPLHF.

The sample holds many counts of this clonotype. V and J are TRBV20-1 and TRBJ1-1; weak D call: TRBD1 (5 bases). The CDR3 consists of 15 residues. Trimming took 5 bases from V and 1 from J, leaving 17 bases between them. CDR1 DFQATT and CDR2 SNEGSKA come from the germline V gene (reference sequence). The CDR3 loop reads CSALGGDRGNTEAFF. The CDR3 region has the DNA TGCAGTGCTTTGGGCGGGGACCGGGGGAACACTGAAGCTTTCTTT.

This clonotype was detected ten times or more. This chain connects TRBV6-1 to TRBJ2-7; tentatively, D is TRBD1 (6 bases). Trimming shortened V by 4 bases and J by 0 bases, and 16 bases separated the two germline ends. Germline values: CDR1 MNHNS, CDR2 SASEGT. The CDR3 runs to 16 residues. CDR3 bases: TGTGCCAGCAGTGCGTGGTCGAACAGGGCCTCCTACGAGCAGTACTTC. Translation gives CASSAWSNRASYEQYF.

The chain links TRBV4-3 to TRBJ1-5, with a weak D call TRBD1 (6 bases). V gave up 2 bases and J gave up 5 bases, with 19 bases separating them. The length of the CDR3 is 17 residues. From germline, CDR1 is LGHNA and CDR2 YSLEER. The CDR3 DNA reads TGCGCCAGCAGCCAATCATTAGACAGAGGGGGATATCAGCCCCAGCATTTT. This gives the protein CASSQSLDRGGYQPQHF.

Many counts were recorded for this clonotype. The chain carries TRBV20-1 and TRBJ2-5, with D possibly matching TRBD2 (6 bases). Trimming removed 5 bases from V and 5 bases from J, with 18 bases in between. CDR3 length: 14 amino acids. The germline V gene encodes CDR1 DFQATT and CDR2 SNEGSKA (reference sequence). DNA for the CDR3: TGCAGTGCTCCTTCTCCCCTAGGGAGGGAGACCCAGTACTTC. It encodes CSAPSPLGRETQYF.

V is TRBV30 and J is TRBJ2-5, with D unresolved. This CDR3 is built from 12 residues. V was shortened by 2 bases and J by 2 bases, with 6 bases between the two germline ends. Germline CDR1 GTSNPN, CDR2 SVGIG (reference sequence). Here the CDR3 reads CAWSKLQETQYF. Written as DNA, the CDR3 is TGTGCCTGGAGTAAGCTTCAAGAGACCCAGTACTTC.

This clonotype was detected only a few times. The V gene is TRBV9, the J gene TRBJ2-5, with 10 bases lining up with TRBD1. CDR1 and CDR2 (germline): SGDLS, YYNGEE. The CDR3 has 16 amino acids. V shed 1 base, J shed 0 bases, and the junction held 3 bases outside the gene matches. CDR3 region: CASSVRDRGHQETQYF. As DNA, the CDR3 is TGTGCCAGCAGCGTACGGGACAGGGGACACCAAGAGACCCAGTACTTC.

The rearrangement uses TRBV6-1 and TRBJ1-1; D is possibly TRBD1 (6 bases). The CDR3 is 14 residues long. CDR1 MNHNS and CDR2 SASEGT come from the germline V gene. V lost 1 base, J lost 6 bases, and 12 bases lay in between. The CDR3 protein is CASSEVWGGPEAFF. As DNA, the CDR3 is TGTGCCAGCAGTGAAGTATGGGGGGGCCCTGAAGCTTTCTTT.

This chain uses TRBV30 with TRBJ2-7; 8 bases line up with TRBD2. This CDR3 spans 13 amino acids. The V and J ends lost 0 bases and 7 bases, in that order; junction bases with no gene match: 5. From germline, CDR1 is GTSNPN and CDR2 SVGIG (reference sequence). CDR3 sequence: CAWSVQRGGEQYF. CDR3 coding DNA: TGTGCCTGGAGTGTACAACGGGGGGGTGAGCAGTACTTC. Together with reference TRBV30 and TRBJ2-7, the CDR3 gives the full variable domain: SQTIHQWPATLVQPVGSPLSLECTVEGTSNPNLYWYRQAAGRGLQLLFYSVGIGQISSEVPQNLSASRPQDRQFILSSKKLLLSDSGFYLCAWSVQRGGEQYFGPGTRLTVT.

This clonotype was seen a few times. The chain uses TRBV6-1 and TRBJ2-7; possible D gene TRBD2, 5 bases. Looked up from germline, CDR1 is MNHNS and CDR2 is SASEGT. Trimming pared 4 bases from V and 2 bases from J, leaving 18 bases between. The CDR3 runs to 16 residues. The CDR3 DNA reads TGTGCCAGCAGTGTTTTCTCCCGGGAACCCACCTACGAGCAGTACTTC. Its protein is CASSVFSREPTYEQYF.